Shown below are 25 T cell receptor beta chains from a single sample sequenced in a study of CD8 T cells in ankylosing spondylitis. In TCRdb, the 5' RACE reads were re-called with MiXCR into one record per CDR3 protein. This sample yields 220,000 or so distinct CDR3 sequences, of which about 11% are seen a single time; 21% belongs to the top ten. Material for sequencing was blood, either unsorted or a sorted T cell fraction (not recorded which). The receptors shown here come from a male donor with ankylosing spondylitis or in good health (not recorded which).

V gene TRBV5-1 combines with J gene TRBJ2-7; no definite D call. Looked up from germline, CDR1 is SGHRS and CDR2 is YFSETQ. This CDR3 region has 14 residues. Trimming took 0 bases from V and 0 from J, leaving 7 bases between them. The CDR3 DNA sequence: TGCGCCAGCAGCTTGGACCGGCACTCCTACGAGCAGTACTTC. Translated: CASSLDRHSYEQYF.

CDR3 DNA sequence: TGTGCCAGCAGTGAAGGGGACAGGGGGCATCAAGATACGCAGTATTTT. Protein product: CASSEGDRGHQDTQYF. The chain couples TRBV2 to TRBJ2-3; the match to TRBD1 covers 12 bases. The trim removed 1 base at V and 5 bases at J, leaving 4 bases unmatched. CDR1 is SNHLY and CDR2 is FYNNEI in the germline V gene. There are 16 residues in the CDR3.

This clonotype was seen ten or more times. This CDR3 reads CATSDPQGFEAFF. The CDR3 coding sequence is TGTGCCACCAGTGACCCGCAGGGATTTGAAGCTTTCTTT. The chain joins TRBV24-1 to TRBJ1-1, with D maybe TRBD1 (5 bases). The CDR3 contains 13 residues. Germline CDR1 reads KGHDR; CDR2 reads SFDVKD. The V end was cut by 4 bases, the J end by 7 bases, with 12 bases between.

At least ten counts were recorded for this clonotype. The gene calls are TRBV20-1 and TRBJ1-3; D is ambiguous. The CDR3 consists of 15 residues. The germline V gene has CDR1 DFQATT and CDR2 SNEGSKA (reference sequence). The V gene lost 0 bases and the J gene lost 0 bases, with 9 bases spanning the gap. Here the CDR3 DNA reads TGCAGTGCTAGAGACCCGACCGCCTCTGGAAACACCATATATTTT. This encodes CSARDPTASGNTIYF.

This clonotype was seen many times. The chain employs TRBV20-1 and TRBJ1-1; D perhaps matches TRBD1 (5 bases). CDR1 is DFQATT and CDR2 is SNEGSKA in the germline V gene (reference sequence). Deletions cut 1 base from V and 0 bases from J, with 12 bases between. The CDR3 extends over 15 amino acids. The CDR3 DNA follows: TGCAGTGCTAGAGTCTGGGACGGATTGAACACTGAAGCTTTCTTT. Its translation: CSARVWDGLNTEAFF.

This clonotype appeared many times. The chain uses TRBV29-1 and TRBJ2-3, with TRBD2 identical over 12 bases. The germline CDR1 and CDR2 sequences are SQVTM and ANQGSEA. V trimming: 6 bases; J trimming: 6 bases; junction bases outside the gene matches: 4. This CDR3 has 13 amino acids. CDR3 nucleotides: TGCAGCGTAAGACTAGCGGGGGCCGATACGCAGTATTTT. Its protein is CSVRLAGADTQYF.

Of note for this clonotype: This CDR3 is missing its conserved last phenylalanine or tryptophan, likely due to a read error. The gene calls are TRBV2 and TRBJ1-4; 7 nucleotides line up with TRBD1. CDR3 length: 14 amino acids. Trimming at V came to 6 bases and at J to 7 bases, leaving 8 bases not matched to a gene. CDR1 is SNHLY and CDR2 is FYNNEI in the germline V gene. The DNA for the CDR3 is TGTGCCAGCAGGCGACAGGGAGAGAGTGAAAAACTGTTTTAT. Translating gives CASRRQGESEKLFY.

Ten or more counts support this clonotype. The V and J genes are TRBV20-1 and TRBJ2-7, with D perhaps matching TRBD1 (6 bases). The CDR3 consists of 14 residues. V was trimmed by 0 bases and J by 2 bases, leaving 11 bases between them. Germline values: CDR1 DFQATT, CDR2 SNEGSKA (reference sequence). CDR3: CSARDPDRPYEQYF. CDR3 coding DNA: TGCAGTGCTAGAGATCCGGACAGACCCTACGAGCAGTACTTC.

This clonotype was seen a handful of times. V is TRBV7-9 and J is TRBJ1-5; D perhaps matches TRBD1 (5 bases). CDR1 and CDR2 (germline): SEHNR, FQNEAQ (reference sequence). The V gene lost 5 bases and the J gene lost 11 bases, with 19 bases spanning the gap. The CDR3 extends over 14 amino acids. The CDR3 DNA follows: TGTGCCAGCAGCCGGGACCGCGGATCCGAAGCCCAGCATTTT. This encodes CASSRDRGSEAQHF.

This clonotype was recorded a few times. The V call is TRBV20-1, the J call TRBJ2-1; 7 bases align to TRBD2. The V and J ends lost 3 bases and 5 bases, in that order; junction bases with no gene match: 4. The CDR3 is made up of 13 amino acids. Germline CDR1 and CDR2: DFQATT and SNEGSKA (reference sequence). The CDR3 region has the DNA TGCAGTGCTAGTTGGGGGGGGGACAATGAGCAGTTCTTC. Translation gives CSASWGGDNEQFF.

This clonotype was seen just once. Just one base apart from a much larger clone, this may be a read error. This chain joins TRBV5-1 and TRBJ1-5; D is unresolved. Germline V CDR1 and CDR2: SGHRS, YFSETQ. This CDR3 has 14 amino acids. In DNA form, the CDR3 reads TGCGCCAACAGCTTGCCTGGGAACAATCAGCCCCAGCATTTT. It translates to CANSLPGNNQPQHF.

This clonotype was counted at least ten times. The V and J genes are TRBV3-1 and TRBJ2-5, with a tentative D call TRBD1 (5 bases). The V end lost 1 base, the J end lost 3 bases, and 6 bases lay between the germline ends. The germline V gene encodes CDR1 LGHDT and CDR2 YNNKEL (reference sequence). This CDR3 region has 13 residues. The CDR3: CASSQGREETQYF. CDR3 bases: TGTGCCAGCAGCCAAGGCAGGGAAGAGACCCAGTACTTC.

The V gene is TRBV9, the J gene TRBJ2-5, with D perhaps TRBD1 (7 bases). Trimming pared 2 bases from V and 3 bases from J, leaving 23 bases between. The V gene's germline CDR1 is SGDLS and CDR2 YYNGEE. The CDR3 spans 18 residues. The DNA of the CDR3 is TGTGCCAGCAGCGTTACGACAGGGAGGACTTTACGAAAAGAGACCCAGTACTTC. This gives the protein CASSVTTGRTLRKETQYF.

This clonotype occurred many times. The gene calls are TRBV4-1 and TRBJ2-5; 9 bases agree with TRBD2. CDR3 length: 16 amino acids. Trimming removed 0 bases from V and 4 bases from J; junction bases left unmatched: 6. The V gene's germline CDR1 is MGHRA and CDR2 YSYEKL. The CDR3 DNA is TGCGCCAGCAGCCAAGATCCCGGGACTAGCCGAGAGACCCAGTACTTC. This encodes CASSQDPGTSRETQYF.

This clonotype was seen many times. The J gene is TRBJ2-1, the V gene TRBV5-4; D might be TRBD1 (6 bases). The germline V and J ends were trimmed by 1 base and 1 base, with 21 bases remaining between them. CDR1 is SGHNT, CDR2 YYREEE, per germline (reference sequence). The CDR3 contains 19 residues. DNA for the CDR3: TGTGCCAGCAGCTTGTCCCGGACAGACTTTCATTGGTCCTACAATGAGCAGTTCTTC. This encodes CASSLSRTDFHWSYNEQFF.

This clonotype was observed at least ten times. The chain employs TRBV12-3 or TRBV12-4 and TRBJ2-5, with TRBD2 matching 10 bases. With V trimmed by 5 bases and J by 4 bases, 16 bases remained unmatched. The CDR3 loop spans 18 amino acids. CDR3 sequence (DNA): TGTGCCAGCAGTCCGAGGACTAGCGGACTACCACAGAGAGAGACCCAGTACTTC. It codes for CASSPRTSGLPQRETQYF.

The chain recombines TRBV5-5 with TRBJ2-2, with D perhaps TRBD1 (7 bases). V shed 4 bases and J shed 0 bases, with 16 bases lying between them. There are 17 residues in the CDR3. Per germline, CDR1 SGHKS and CDR2 YYEKEE (reference sequence). The CDR3 coding sequence is TGTGCCAGCAGCCGGGGGACAGCGAAATCGAACACCGGGGAGCTGTTTTTT. Translated, it gives CASSRGTAKSNTGELFF.

The chain links TRBV14 to TRBJ1-4; a possible D gene is TRBD1 (5 bases). CDR1 and CDR2 (germline): SGHDN, FVKESK. Deletions cut 4 bases from V and 5 bases from J, with 14 bases between. The CDR3 runs 15 residues. CDR3 amino acids: CASSPIRGTNEKLFF. Written as DNA, the CDR3 is TGTGCCAGCAGCCCAATAAGAGGGACCAATGAAAAACTGTTTTTT.

There are a few counts of this clonotype. V is TRBV28 and J is TRBJ2-1; no reliable D call. Germline loops: CDR1 MDHEN, CDR2 SYDVKM. The ends were cut back, 7 bases at V and 0 bases at J, with 13 bases in the middle. The CDR3 extends over 15 amino acids. The CDR3 spells CASTPPVSSYNEQFF. The CDR3 DNA is TGTGCCAGCACCCCTCCGGTTAGCTCCTACAATGAGCAGTTCTTC.

This clonotype has ten or more counts. This rearrangement joins TRBV5-1 to TRBJ1-1; D gene ambiguous. Per germline, CDR1 SGHRS and CDR2 YFSETQ. V gave up 2 bases and J gave up 4 bases, with 12 bases separating them. The CDR3 totals 14 residues. Here the CDR3 reads CASSLGLSGTEAFF. CDR3 DNA sequence: TGCGCCAGCAGCTTAGGCCTATCGGGCACTGAAGCTTTCTTT.

This clonotype was seen more than once but under ten times. V gene TRBV7-3 combines with J gene TRBJ2-6; D is uncertain. Deletions cut 3 bases from V and 0 bases from J, with 3 bases between. Germline loops: CDR1 SGHTA, CDR2 FQGTGA. The CDR3 runs to 14 residues. Here the CDR3 DNA reads TGTGCCAGCAGCTTTCGCTCTGGGGCCAACGTCCTGACTTTC. Translation: CASSFRSGANVLTF.

This clonotype was recorded a few times. CDR3 residues: CASSIGGRENTEAFF. In DNA form, the CDR3 reads TGTGCCAGTAGTATAGGGGGGCGCGAGAACACTGAAGCTTTCTTT. The chain carries TRBV19 and TRBJ1-1, with D maybe TRBD1 (6 bases). Germline CDR1 reads LNHDA; CDR2 reads SQIVND (reference sequence). CDR3 length equals 15 residues. V was trimmed by 1 base and J by 1 base, leaving 10 bases between them.

This clonotype appeared many times. This sequence joins TRBV20-1 and TRBJ1-5; no clear D. This CDR3 spans 15 amino acids. Germline assignment: CDR1 DFQATT and CDR2 SNEGSKA (reference sequence). Trimming pared 2 bases from V and 3 bases from J, leaving 14 bases between. CDR3 sequence reads: CSARSGSGSNQPQHF. For the CDR3, the DNA is TGCAGTGCTAGAAGCGGGAGCGGGTCCAATCAGCCCCAGCATTTT.

The sample holds many counts of this clonotype. J is TRBJ1-6 and V is TRBV5-6, with D unclear. Trimming cost V 5 bases and J 9 bases, with 18 bases left between them. Germline V lookup: CDR1 SGHDT, CDR2 YYEEEE. The CDR3 has 15 residues. CDR3 DNA sequence: TGTGCCAGCAGTAGGCGGACCACGCGGGGTTCACCCCTCCACTTT. This codes for CASSRRTTRGSPLHF. Together with reference TRBV5-6 and TRBJ1-6, the CDR3 gives the full variable domain: DAGVTQSPTHLIKTRGQQVTLRCSPKSGHDTVSWYQQALGQGPQFIFQYYEEEERQRGNFPDRFSGHQFPNYSSELNVNALLLGDSALYLCASSRRTTRGSPLHFGNGTRLTVT.

This clonotype was seen a few times. V usage is TRBV6-2 or TRBV6-3 and J usage is TRBJ2-7; 7 bases are a match to TRBD1. Germline loops: CDR1 MNHEY, CDR2 SVGEGT. V trimming: 7 bases; J trimming: 6 bases; junction bases outside the gene matches: 18. The CDR3 is 16 residues long. The CDR3 DNA reads as TGTGCCAGCATCGACGCCGACAGGGTTATCCAGGGCGAGCAGTACTTC. It is translated as CASIDADRVIQGEQYF.